Following are 13 T cell receptor beta chains from one sample sequenced in a study of immune evolution from preneoplasia to lung adenocarcinoma. The assay was immunoSEQ multiplex PCR, and TCRdb's table has in-frame clones only and misses some. The sample has approximately 8,800 clones, roughly 80% seen once; the top ten hold about a tenth. The sequencing sample was made of FFPE minimally invasive lung adenocarcinoma tissue. Every receptor here comes from a donor aged 70 or over with lung adenocarcinoma.

V and J are TRBV30 and TRBJ1-4, with unresolved D. The CDR3 consists of 11 residues. The V gene's germline CDR1 is GTSNPN and CDR2 SVGIG (reference sequence). Trimming removed 3 bases at V and 7 bases at J, with 6 bases between. CDR3 loop: CAWRSGEKLFF. CDR3 bases: TGTGCCTGGAGATCCGGTGAAAAACTGTTTTTT.

This clone was detected a few times. The rearrangement links TRBV19 to TRBJ1-5, with TRBD1 as a possible D gene (6 bases). Per the germline V gene, CDR1 is LNHDA and CDR2 is SQIVND (reference sequence). Trimming took off 5 bases at V and 3 bases at J, with 17 bases between the two ends. The CDR3 is 16 residues long. The CDR3, as DNA: TGTGCCAGTAGTGACCGGAGCAGGGGCTACAATCAGCCCCAGCATTTT. Residues: CASSDRSRGYNQPQHF.

The rearrangement links TRBV29-1 to TRBJ2-1, with a tentative D call TRBD1 (6 bases). The CDR3 extends over 12 amino acids. Trimming left V 6 bases short and J 6 bases short, with 12 bases between. CDR1 and CDR2 (germline): SQVTM, ANQGSEA. The CDR3 DNA sequence: TGCAGCGTAGATATCAGGGGCAATGAGCAGTTCTTC. Translating gives CSVDIRGNEQFF.

This clone was detected a few times. The same CDR3 is also encoded by other DNA sequences in this sample. The chain joins TRBV10-3 to TRBJ1-1; 7 nucleotides match TRBD1. CDR3 size: 14 residues. Trimming removed 2 bases from V and 3 bases from J; junction bases left unmatched: 3. The germline gives CDR1 ENHRY, CDR2 SYGVKD. CDR3 bases: TGTGCCATCAGTGAGAGGGGGCGCGACACTGAAGCTTTCTTT. Encoded protein: CAISERGRDTEAFF.

The rearrangement joins TRBV27 to TRBJ1-2; TRBD1 matches 7 bases. CDR1 and CDR2 (germline): MNHEY, SMNVEV (reference sequence). The CDR3 runs to 16 residues. J lost 2 bases, V lost 6 bases, and 12 bases had no gene match. The CDR3 nucleotides are TGTGCCAGCAGAACCGGGACAGCCTTCAGGAACTATGGCTACACCTTC. Translated, it gives CASRTGTAFRNYGYTF.

The rearrangement uses TRBV7-6 and TRBJ2-1; 11 positions match TRBD2. The CDR3 sequence is 18 residues long. Germline CDR1 reads SGHVS; CDR2 reads FNYEAQ. The V and J ends lost 5 bases and 8 bases, in that order; junction bases with no gene match: 17. CDR3 protein: CASSLGTSGPGALDEQFF. The CDR3 region has the DNA TGTGCCAGCAGCCTCGGGACTAGCGGACCTGGGGCCTTAGATGAGCAGTTCTTC.

V and J are TRBV19 and TRBJ1-5; TRBD1 matches at 12 bases. Germline lookup yields CDR1 LNHDA and CDR2 SQIVND (reference sequence). The CDR3 runs 18 residues. V was pared by 5 bases and J by 1 base, with 9 bases of the junction left unmatched. The CDR3 loop is CASSPGTGGLRSNQPQHF. The CDR3 nucleotides are TGTGCCAGTAGTCCCGGGACAGGGGGCCTTAGAAGCAATCAGCCCCAGCATTTT.

This chain links TRBV19 with TRBJ1-2, with TRBD1 as a possible D gene (6 bases). Trimming took off 7 bases at V and 8 bases at J, with 14 bases between the two ends. Germline-derived CDR1 and CDR2 are LNHDA and SQIVND (reference sequence). This CDR3 spans 12 amino acids. CDR3 residues: CASTPGVVGYTF. CDR3 nucleotide sequence: TGTGCCAGTACCCCAGGGGTTGTCGGCTACACCTTC.

This chain uses TRBV11-3 with TRBJ2-2; TRBD1 matches 10 bases. V lost 4 bases, J lost 3 bases, and 2 bases stayed unmatched. The CDR3 is made up of 15 amino acids. The germline V gene has CDR1 SGHNT and CDR2 YENEEA. DNA of the CDR3: TGTGCCAGCAGCTCTGGGACAGGGGACACCGGGGAGCTGTTTTTT. This encodes CASSSGTGDTGELFF.

The V gene is TRBV30, the J gene TRBJ2-5; D ambiguous. The CDR3 runs to 11 residues. CDR1 is GTSNPN, CDR2 SVGIG, per germline (reference sequence). V was trimmed by 3 bases and J by 5 bases, leaving 7 bases between them. The CDR3 sequence is CAWRTSETQYF. DNA for the CDR3: TGTGCCTGGAGAACGTCGGAGACCCAGTACTTC.

The rearrangement joins TRBV30 to TRBJ2-5; 7 bases align to TRBD2. This CDR3 has 17 amino acids. The V gene end was trimmed by 1 base and the J gene end by 7 bases; junction bases not matched to a gene: 18. Germline CDR1 and CDR2: GTSNPN and SVGIG (reference sequence). DNA of the CDR3: TGTGCCTGGAGTGCCTCTAGCGGAGCCCAAGGGATGGTGACCCAGTACTTC. As protein: CAWSASSGAQGMVTQYF.

The CDR3 region has the DNA TGCGCCAGCAGCCCCAGGGACACTTTAAGCTCTGGGGCCAACGTCCTGACTTTC. It translates to CASSPRDTLSSGANVLTF. V is TRBV5-1 and J is TRBJ2-6; possible D gene TRBD1, 6 bases. The CDR3 is 18 residues long. From germline, CDR1 is SGHRS and CDR2 YFSETQ. The germline V and J ends were trimmed by 4 bases and 0 bases, with 17 bases remaining between them.

This clone was seen only once. V is TRBV19 and J is TRBJ1-1, with 8 bases identical to TRBD1. Losses at the gene ends were 10 bases for V and 1 base for J; bases not matched to a gene: 2. CDR3 length: 12 amino acids. CDR1 LNHDA and CDR2 SQIVND come from the germline V gene (reference sequence). Written as DNA, the CDR3 is TGTGCCACCGGGACAGGGAACACTGAAGCTTTCTTT. This sequence encodes CATGTGNTEAFF.